Here is one TCR beta chain with its context. What it recognizes is unknown. The data are from a study of T cells in Graves' hyperthyroidism and ophthalmopathy. Across the study: Specimen type is peripheral blood, collected at initial diagnosis prior to any treatment. Regarding the study as a whole: Ophthalmopathy stood apart from stable hyperthyroidism in a 13 V-J model.

Germline V gene lookup returns CDR1 SGHRS and CDR2 YFSETQ. The CDR3 extends over 15 amino acids. V lost 5 bases and J lost 6; bases outside the gene matches: 6. There were TCR beta CDR3 regions amplified from RNA transcripts. Initially, a first-round RT-PCR of the TCR CDR3 employed the HTBI primer set. Using its own MiXCR run on the multiplex PCR reads, TCRdb lists one record per CDR3 protein. The sample shows approximately 350,000 distinct CDR3 sequences, 13% to 15% of them seen only once. The V call is TRBV5-1, the J call TRBJ1-4; TRBD1 agrees at 11 bases. The origin of this receptor is a woman aged 55-69 years with Graves' ophthalmopathy. The specimen was blood. DNA of the CDR3: TGCGCCAGCAGGAATCCGGGACAGGGGGATGAAAAACTGTTTTTT. Protein product: CASRNPGQGDEKLFF.